This TCR beta chain was found in a study of T cells in Graves' hyperthyroidism and ophthalmopathy (dated by TCRdb to about 2019). About the full investigation: Peripheral blood samples were taken at the time of initial diagnosis, prior to any treatment. To identify TCR V-J signatures that set the groups apart, the researchers used a discovery cohort of roughly 100 patients, made up of roughly 45 with Graves' ophthalmopathy and around 58 with stable Graves' hyperthyroidism. An independent validation cohort of 18 to 20 hyperthyroidism patients and over 15 patients who later progressed to ophthalmopathy tested prospective prediction of ophthalmopathy. The 95 to 100 discovery patients were randomly split 7:3 into training and test sets. The study also compared thyroid tissue and blood T-cell repertoires from roughly 6 Graves' hyperthyroidism patients. After sampling, hyperthyroidism patients received methimazole starting at 30 mg daily, and ophthalmopathy patients received high-dose intravenous methylprednisolone. TCR Vbeta CDR3 sequencing of 130 to 150 peripheral blood samples (under 45 ophthalmopathy, over 70 hyperthyroidism and some 17 progressor patients) is reported in the paper. The study at large found these results: In validation, the model predicted progression to ophthalmopathy with roughly 70% sensitivity and approximately 74% specificity, a median of about 6 months before onset. A model built on a 13 V-J signature distinguished ophthalmopathy from stable hyperthyroidism, reaching about 88% sensitivity and approximately 81% specificity in cross-validation and 80%/75% in testing. No statistical method was used to set the sample size in advance, and investigators knew the group allocation. Most expanded thyroid clonotypes (frequency above 0.001) were also detected in blood, suggesting blood repertoires may reflect thyroid immune responses.

Moderately to severely active disease, a Clinical Activity Score of at least 3, a NOSPECS grade of at least 4, and a duration under 3 months were present in ophthalmopathy patients. Any patient with an uncontrolled infection, another autoimmune disease, pregnancy or lactation was excluded. Clinical symptoms, serum thyroxine and TRAb, thyroid ultrasound, and orbital computed tomography formed the basis for the diagnoses. Ficoll-Paque density gradient centrifugation was used to isolate PBMCs from 9.5 to 10 ml of fresh peripheral blood. Total RNA was extracted with Trizol reagent, and quality was checked on an Agilent 2100 Bioanalyzer. Amplification of TCR beta CDR3 regions was carried out from RNA transcripts. The TCR CDR3 was subjected to a first round of RT-PCR using the HTBI primer set and the Qiagen OneStep RT-PCR kit. Libraries were constructed in a second round of multiplex PCR, after which size selection and purification were carried out. The libraries were sequenced on an Illumina HiSeq2000 using paired-end 100 bp reads. The source study handled its data this way. SOAPnuke was used to process the raw data, with reads discarded if the reads contained adapters or uncalled bases, had a mean Phred below 15, or lacked an exact constant-primer or identifier match. High-quality paired reads were merged with COPE v1.2.5, and unique nucleotide sequences were defined as clonotypes. MiTCR v1.1 was used to align the clonotypes against IMGT TRBV, TRBD and TRBJ reference segments. Analysis was restricted to V-J combinations with a frequency above 0.0001, which covered roughly 99% of repertoires. The TCS score was defined as F50 (clonal expansion) divided by E x V (chaos), with BLOSUM62-based TCRdist calculated between CDR3 peptides within each V-J. Welch's t-statistics and random forest reduced several hundred V-J features to about 12, which were used in a naive Bayes classifier (R e1071). The public reads were reanalyzed by TCRdb: fastp trimming at Q25, MiXCR alignment, in-frame beta chains only. Here each entry gathers all rows of one CDR3 protein and keeps the most common genes and DNA. The V and J calls shown here were made by TCRdb, not taken from the authors' results. The sample records 250,000 to 350,000 distinct CDR3 sequences, over 15% of which are singletons. The ten most abundant clones make up approximately 60% of the sample.

This clonotype has just a few counts. This receptor's antigen is unknown. The input lacks base qualities; no much larger clone sits a single base away. From its cysteine to its phenylalanine, the CDR3 spans 15 amino acids. Only the CDR3 DNA is retained, 45 bases long and in frame from the first base. The V and J ends are trimmed by 1 base and 3 bases, leaving 10 bases between them. The chain links TRBV12-3 or TRBV12-4 with TRBJ1-5, with no D gene named confidently. The specimen was blood. This receptor was obtained from a woman aged 55-70 years with Graves' ophthalmopathy. The encoded CDR3 is CASSLGPGNNQPQHF. The DNA reads as follows: TGTGCCAGCAGTTTAGGGCCTGGGAACAATCAGCCCCAGCATTTT.